This T cell receptor (beta chain) originates from a study of CD8 T cells in Susac syndrome. Study results and limitations: The relatively small number of individuals in the TCR sequencing and HLA analysis was acknowledged by the study.

TCR beta from blood CD8+ and CD4+ T cells was sequenced. Negative isolation was applied to CD8+ and CD4+ T cells, and FACS enrichment was applied to TEMRA cells. RNA totalling about 0.45 to 1 ug underwent reverse transcription with random hexamers. Amplification of TCR beta CDR3 across 54 Vbeta and 13 Jbeta was performed with immunoSEQ multiplex PCR. TCRdb ran MiXCR on the immunoSEQ multiplex PCR reads and lists one entry per CDR3 protein. Of some 260,000 distinct CDR3 sequences listed, 70% to 90% are singletons. A note on this clonotype: The target antigen is unknown.

CDR1 and CDR2 (germline): SGHNT, YYREEE (reference sequence). CDR3 length: 12 amino acids. With 2 bases removed from V and 8 bases from J, the gap between germline ends came to 10 bases. The sequencing input was CD8+ T cells from PBMCs. This clonotype was obtained from a human donor with multiple sclerosis. This chain links TRBV5-4 with TRBJ1-1; D not certain. The CDR3 sequence is CASSLADFEAFF. Here the CDR3 DNA reads TGTGCCAGCAGCTTAGCGGATTTCGAAGCTTTCTTT.